These T cell receptor beta chains were read from a single sample in a study of blood T cell repertoires in COVID-19. Sequencing was performed with immunoSEQ multiplex PCR; in TCRdb, only in-frame clones are kept and a portion is missing. The sample shows about 71,000 clones, more than 70% of them seen only once. Sequencing was carried out using peripheral blood. The receptor source for this set is an elderly man with acute or convalescent COVID-19. Both conserved end residues are part of each CDR3. A D gene is named only where the DNA matches it firmly. Only part of the rows carry a size: once, few, many, or a class if the clone is expanded.

v_call: TRBV3-1/TRBV3-2; j_call: TRBJ2-5; d_call: -; clone_size: -; cdr3_nt: TGTGCCAGCAGCCGCAGAGTTGACGGGGGAAGAGAGACCCAGTACTTC; cdr3_aa: CASSRRVDGGRETQYF
v_call: TRBV6-5; j_call: TRBJ1-2; d_call: TRBD1; clone_size: -; cdr3_nt: TGTGCCAGCCTACAGGGGTCCCACTATGGCTACACCTTC; cdr3_aa: CASLQGSHYGYTF
v_call: TRBV5-1; j_call: TRBJ2-3; d_call: -; clone_size: -; cdr3_nt: TGCGCCAGCAGCTTGTTCGCAGGGGCTAGCACAGATACGCAGTATTTT; cdr3_aa: CASSLFAGASTDTQYF
v_call: TRBV7-2; j_call: TRBJ2-7; d_call: -; clone_size: once; cdr3_nt: TGTGCCAGCAGCTTAGGACCAGATCAGGGCTACGAGCAGTACTTC; cdr3_aa: CASSLGPDQGYEQYF
v_call: TRBV5-4; j_call: TRBJ1-2; d_call: TRBD1; clone_size: few; cdr3_nt: TGTGCCAGCAGACCCGGGACAGGGTTTAACTATGGCTACACCTTC; cdr3_aa: CASRPGTGFNYGYTF
v_call: TRBV29-1; j_call: TRBJ1-5; d_call: TRBD1; clone_size: -; cdr3_nt: TGCAGCGTTTCGGGGACAGAGAATCAGCCCCAGCATTTT; cdr3_aa: CSVSGTENQPQHF
v_call: TRBV3-1/TRBV3-2; j_call: TRBJ2-1; d_call: TRBD2; clone_size: -; cdr3_nt: TGTGCCAGCAGCCAATCCTGGAGACTAGCGGGGGGGCTTGGCAATGAGCAGTTCTTC; cdr3_aa: CASSQSWRLAGGLGNEQFF
v_call: TRBV7-2; j_call: TRBJ2-3; d_call: -; clone_size: -; cdr3_nt: TGTGCCAGCAGTCGACTTGGGTATACGCAGTATTTT; cdr3_aa: CASSRLGYTQYF
v_call: TRBV2; j_call: TRBJ2-2; d_call: -; clone_size: -; cdr3_nt: TGTGCCAGCAGTGTGCTGGACACAAACACCGGGGAGCTGTTTTTT; cdr3_aa: CASSVLDTNTGELFF
v_call: TRBV7-2; j_call: TRBJ2-7; d_call: TRBD2; clone_size: -; cdr3_nt: TGTGCCAGCAGCTTATTAGCGGGACCCTACGAGCAGTACTTC; cdr3_aa: CASSLLAGPYEQYF
v_call: TRBV5-4; j_call: TRBJ2-7; d_call: -; clone_size: -; cdr3_nt: -; cdr3_aa: CASSLWGQGIMREGPRYF
v_call: TRBV28; j_call: TRBJ1-6; d_call: -; clone_size: -; cdr3_nt: TGTGCCAGCAGTAGTCCCTTGCGGGGGTATAGTTCACCCCTCCACTTT; cdr3_aa: CASSSPLRGYSSPLHF
v_call: TRBV5-1; j_call: TRBJ2-7; d_call: TRBD1; clone_size: -; cdr3_nt: TGCGCCAGCAGCTTATTAACAGGGGCGGCCTACGAGCAGTACTTC; cdr3_aa: CASSLLTGAAYEQYF
v_call: TRBV3-1/TRBV3-2; j_call: TRBJ2-1; d_call: TRBD2; clone_size: few; cdr3_nt: TGTGCCAGCAGCCAAGACGGGCCTCGCGGGGGGGCGTACAATGAGCAGTTCTTC; cdr3_aa: CASSQDGPRGGAYNEQFF
v_call: TRBV7-2; j_call: TRBJ1-5; d_call: TRBD1; clone_size: -; cdr3_nt: TGTGCCAGCAGGTTTACCGGGACAGTCATGTATAGCAATCAGCCCCAGCATTTT; cdr3_aa: CASRFTGTVMYSNQPQHF
v_call: TRBV5-4; j_call: TRBJ2-3; d_call: TRBD2; clone_size: -; cdr3_nt: TGTGCCAGCAGCTTCAGCGGGACTGTAAGCACAGATACGCAGTATTTT; cdr3_aa: CASSFSGTVSTDTQYF
v_call: TRBV27; j_call: TRBJ2-1; d_call: TRBD2; clone_size: few; cdr3_nt: TGTGCCAGCAGTTTATCGGCGGGAGTCGATGAGCAGTTCTTC; cdr3_aa: CASSLSAGVDEQFF
v_call: TRBV6-5; j_call: TRBJ1-1; d_call: -; clone_size: -; cdr3_nt: TGTGCCTCAAGTTGGGGGGGGGCCCCAAATGAAGCTTTCTTT; cdr3_aa: CASSWGGAPNEAFF
v_call: TRBV5-1; j_call: TRBJ2-5; d_call: -; clone_size: -; cdr3_nt: TGCGCCAGCGGAGCGAGGGTTGGAGAGACCCAGTACTTC; cdr3_aa: CASGARVGETQYF
v_call: TRBV6-5; j_call: TRBJ1-2; d_call: -; clone_size: few; cdr3_nt: TGTGCCAGCAGTTACTCGAGTTGGGGGGTTCTCTATGGCTACACCTTC; cdr3_aa: CASSYSSWGVLYGYTF
v_call: TRBV5-1; j_call: TRBJ1-1; d_call: TRBD1; clone_size: -; cdr3_nt: TGCGCCAGCAGCTTACAGGGGGTAAGCACTGAAGCTTTCTTT; cdr3_aa: CASSLQGVSTEAFF
v_call: TRBV27; j_call: TRBJ1-1; d_call: -; clone_size: -; cdr3_nt: TGTGCCAGCAGTTTATTAGGGGGTTGGGACACTGAAGCTTTCTTT; cdr3_aa: CASSLLGGWDTEAFF
v_call: TRBV7-3; j_call: TRBJ2-2; d_call: -; clone_size: -; cdr3_nt: TGTGCCAGCAGCTTAATGGGGCTTACCGGGGAGCTGTTTTTT; cdr3_aa: CASSLMGLTGELFF
v_call: TRBV24-1; j_call: TRBJ2-1; d_call: TRBD1; clone_size: -; cdr3_nt: TGTGCCACCAGTGATGCTCCCGGGACAGGGGCAACATATGAGCAGTTCTTC; cdr3_aa: CATSDAPGTGATYEQFF
v_call: TRBV9; j_call: TRBJ2-1; d_call: TRBD2; clone_size: -; cdr3_nt: TGTGCCAGCAGTACACTAGCGGGGGGCCGCGGTGAGCAGTTCTTC; cdr3_aa: CASSTLAGGRGEQFF
v_call: TRBV28; j_call: TRBJ1-5; d_call: -; clone_size: few; cdr3_nt: TGTGCCAGCAGTTTAGGGGGGGTCAATCAGCCCCAGCATTTT; cdr3_aa: CASSLGGVNQPQHF
v_call: TRBV6-5; j_call: TRBJ1-4; d_call: TRBD1; clone_size: -; cdr3_nt: TGTGCCAGCAGCGCTAACCGGGACAGGGGCTTTTTT; cdr3_aa: CASSANRDRGFF
v_call: TRBV4-3; j_call: TRBJ2-1; d_call: -; clone_size: -; cdr3_nt: TGCGCCAGCAGCCCAAGGGGCGGGGATAGCTCCTACAATGAGCAGTTCTTC; cdr3_aa: CASSPRGGDSSYNEQFF
v_call: TRBV9; j_call: TRBJ1-2; d_call: TRBD1; clone_size: -; cdr3_nt: TGTGCCAGCAGCGTAGAGGGACAGGGGGTCACCTATGGCTACACCTTC; cdr3_aa: CASSVEGQGVTYGYTF
v_call: TRBV11-2; j_call: TRBJ2-5; d_call: -; clone_size: once; cdr3_nt: TGTGCCAGCAGCTTAGCGAGTCGGGACCAAGAGACCCAGTACTTC; cdr3_aa: CASSLASRDQETQYF
v_call: TRBV7-8; j_call: TRBJ2-5; d_call: -; clone_size: -; cdr3_nt: TGTGCCAGCAGTTTTCTCCAGGGGCTGTCAGAGACCCAGTACTTC; cdr3_aa: CASSFLQGLSETQYF
v_call: TRBV6-5; j_call: TRBJ1-3; d_call: -; clone_size: -; cdr3_nt: TGTGCCAGCAGCGGACAAAATGGAAACACCATATATTTT; cdr3_aa: CASSGQNGNTIYF
v_call: TRBV3-1/TRBV3-2; j_call: TRBJ2-1; d_call: -; clone_size: -; cdr3_nt: TGTGCCAGCAGCCAAGCTCTTAGCTCCTACAATGAGCAGTTCTTC; cdr3_aa: CASSQALSSYNEQFF
v_call: TRBV7-3; j_call: TRBJ1-1; d_call: -; clone_size: -; cdr3_nt: TGTGCCAGCAGCTTGGACCGGGACATCGTTTTT; cdr3_aa: CASSLDRDIVF
v_call: TRBV7-3; j_call: TRBJ2-5; d_call: -; clone_size: -; cdr3_nt: TGTGCCAGCAGCTTATCAGGGGCAGAAGAGACCCAGTACTTC; cdr3_aa: CASSLSGAEETQYF
v_call: TRBV5-1; j_call: TRBJ2-5; d_call: TRBD1; clone_size: -; cdr3_nt: TGCGCCAGCAGCTTGGAAGGGACAGGGGGACAAGAGACCCAGTACTTC; cdr3_aa: CASSLEGTGGQETQYF
v_call: TRBV7-2; j_call: TRBJ2-1; d_call: TRBD2; clone_size: -; cdr3_nt: TGTGCCAGCAGCTTCCCGGGACTAGCGGGAGGACGCTCCTACAATGAGCAGTTCTTC; cdr3_aa: CASSFPGLAGGRSYNEQFF
v_call: TRBV7-2; j_call: TRBJ2-1; d_call: TRBD2; clone_size: -; cdr3_nt: TGTGCCAGCAGCTTAGTAATGGGGACTAGCGACGAGCAGTTCTTC; cdr3_aa: CASSLVMGTSDEQFF
v_call: TRBV4-3; j_call: TRBJ1-5; d_call: -; clone_size: few; cdr3_nt: TGCGCCAGCAGCCAAGATAGGCGGCAGCCCCAGCATTTT; cdr3_aa: CASSQDRRQPQHF
v_call: TRBV28; j_call: TRBJ1-1; d_call: -; clone_size: -; cdr3_nt: TGTGCCACCAAGCTGGCAGGGGTGAACACTGAAGCTTTCTTT; cdr3_aa: CATKLAGVNTEAFF